This TCR beta chain was captured in a study of shared clonotypes between healthy human individuals. This clone has only one observation. A far larger clone is one base from this, pointing to a likely read error. Different DNA sequences within this sample yield the same CDR3. TCRdb keeps only in-frame clones here, not all; method: immunoSEQ multiplex PCR. The repertoire has about 490,000 clones, roughly 80% of them found once; the top ten carry over 9.5%. The germline CDR1 and CDR2 sequences are SGHNT and YYREEE (reference sequence). CDR3 size: 14 residues. The chain carries TRBV5-4 and TRBJ2-3; no definite D call. Sequencing used PBMCs. This TCR was recovered from a middle-aged woman in good health. Some clones in this sample may be carry-over from other donors' samples. CDR3 DNA sequence: TGCGCCAGCAGCCTCGGGCTGAGCACAGATACGCAGTATTTT. Its protein product is CASSLGLSTDTQYF.